The 24 T cell receptor beta chains below all came from one sample that was sequenced in a study of blood T cell repertoires in COVID-19. Sequencing used immunoSEQ multiplex PCR; TCRdb keeps in-frame clones, though not all of them. This table has 95,000 to 120,000 clones, 84% appearing once. The sequencing sample was made of peripheral blood. These receptors were collected from a woman in her thirties or forties with acute or convalescent COVID-19.

This sequence joins TRBV19 and TRBJ2-1; maybe TRBD1 (6 bases). Between the trimmed V and J ends, which lost 6 bases and 0 bases, there was a span of 9 bases. The CDR3 length is 14 residues. Looked up from germline, CDR1 is LNHDA and CDR2 is SQIVND (reference sequence). Here the CDR3 DNA reads TGTGCCAGTAGGTCCAGGGGCTCCTACAATGAGCAGTTCTTC. Amino acid sequence: CASRSRGSYNEQFF.

This rearrangement joins TRBV5-6 to TRBJ1-1; unclear D gene. CDR3 length: 15 amino acids. Germline assignment: CDR1 SGHDT and CDR2 YYEEEE. V lost 1 base, J lost 1 base, and 11 bases lay in between. This chain's CDR3 is CASSLPNLRNTEAFF. CDR3 sequence (DNA): TGTGCCAGCAGCTTGCCCAATCTGAGGAACACTGAAGCTTTCTTT. Combining the CDR3 with reference TRBV5-6 and TRBJ1-1 gives the whole variable domain DAGVTQSPTHLIKTRGQQVTLRCSPKSGHDTVSWYQQALGQGPQFIFQYYEEEERQRGNFPDRFSGHQFPNYSSELNVNALLLGDSALYLCASSLPNLRNTEAFFGQGTRLTVV.

This clone has just a few counts. CDR3 residues: CAISEGGNSGNTIYF. The CDR3 DNA reads as TGTGCCATCAGTGAGGGGGGCAACTCTGGAAACACCATATATTTT. This chain links TRBV10-3 with TRBJ1-3; D may be TRBD1 (6 bases). V was shortened by 2 bases and J by 0 bases, with 8 bases between the two germline ends. CDR3 length equals 15 residues. Germline CDR1 and CDR2: ENHRY and SYGVKD.

This clone was recorded a few times. The chain is built from TRBV19 and TRBJ2-7; D call uncertain. In germline, CDR1 is LNHDA, CDR2 SQIVND (reference sequence). Trimming took 3 bases from V and 3 from J, leaving 9 bases between them. This CDR3 contains 13 residues. The CDR3 protein is CASSIPGNYEQYF. In DNA, the CDR3 is TGTGCCAGTAGTATCCCTGGCAACTACGAGCAGTACTTC.

The genes are TRBV4-1 and TRBJ1-2; 9 bases line up with TRBD1. The length of the CDR3 is 15 residues. Germline assignment: CDR1 MGHRA and CDR2 YSYEKL. After removal of 4 bases from V and 6 bases from J, the junction contained 9 bases not matched to a gene. The DNA for the CDR3 is TGCGCCAGCAGCCCTAGGGGACAGGGACGGGATGGCTACACCTTC. Encoded protein: CASSPRGQGRDGYTF.

This CDR3 reads CASSLALAGNLYEQYF. The CDR3 nucleotides read TGCGCCAGCAGCTTGGCTTTAGCGGGGAACCTATACGAGCAGTACTTC. V is TRBV5-1 and J is TRBJ2-7; 8 bases map to TRBD2. Trimming took 0 bases from V and 4 from J; bases not matched to a gene: 9. The CDR3 totals 16 residues. CDR1 is SGHRS, CDR2 YFSETQ, per germline.

This clone was counted a single time. The rearrangement joins TRBV6-6 to TRBJ1-2; 7 bases match TRBD1. The V segment lost 5 bases and the J segment 5 bases; nucleotides outside the gene matches: 2. Germline V CDR1 and CDR2: MNHNY, SVGAGI (reference sequence). The CDR3 is made up of 12 amino acids. The CDR3 loop reads CASSRQGYGYTF. CDR3 nucleotide sequence: TGTGCCAGCAGTAGACAGGGTTATGGCTACACCTTC.

This clone has just a few counts. V and J are TRBV6-6 and TRBJ1-3; D is unresolved. V was pared by 6 bases and J by 8 bases, with 8 bases between. The germline CDR1 and CDR2 sequences are MNHNY and SVGAGI (reference sequence). The CDR3 totals 11 residues. CDR3 coding DNA: TGTGCCAGCAGGAGAAGAGACACCATATATTTT. Translated: CASRRRDTIYF.

This chain links TRBV28 with TRBJ1-4; maybe TRBD1 (5 bases). Germline CDR1 reads MDHEN; CDR2 reads SYDVKM. The CDR3 is 14 amino acids. V lost 6 bases to trimming and J lost 7 bases, with 15 bases between them. The CDR3, as DNA: TGTGCCAGCAGGTCTATGGGGGGAGGTGAAAAACTGTTTTTT. Residues: CASRSMGGGEKLFF.

The CDR3 sequence is CASRSRGSGYTF. For the CDR3, the DNA is TGTGCCAGCAGGTCCAGGGGCTCTGGCTACACCTTC. This chain connects TRBV6-5 to TRBJ1-2, with D possibly TRBD1 on 6 matching bases. V lost 6 bases, J lost 7 bases, and 12 bases lay in between. This CDR3 has 12 residues. The germline V gene has CDR1 MNHEY and CDR2 SVGAGI.

The J gene is TRBJ2-1, the V gene TRBV7-2, with D maybe TRBD2 (6 bases). Germline V lookup: CDR1 SGHTA, CDR2 FQGNSA. V gave up 2 bases and J gave up 8 bases, with 10 bases separating them. CDR3 length equals 13 residues. CDR3 nucleotides: TGTGCCAGCAGCTTAATGCGGGACCATGAGCAGTTCTTC. Residues: CASSLMRDHEQFF.

The rearrangement joins TRBV7-9 to TRBJ1-1; D is uncertain. The CDR3 has 17 amino acids. The germline CDR1 and CDR2 sequences are SEHNR and FQNEAQ (reference sequence). V was cut by 3 bases and J by 1 base, with 18 bases left in between. The CDR3 sequence: CASSFGSGPAPNTEAFF. CDR3 DNA sequence: TGTGCCAGCAGCTTTGGGTCGGGTCCGGCCCCGAACACTGAAGCTTTCTTT. Combining the CDR3 with reference TRBV7-9 and TRBJ1-1 gives the whole variable domain DTGVSQNPRHKITKRGQNVTFRCDPISEHNRLYWYRQTLGQGPEFLTYFQNEAQLEKSRLLSDRFSAERPKGSFSTLEIQRTEQGDSAMYLCASSFGSGPAPNTEAFFGQGTRLTVV.

The rearrangement uses TRBV24-1 and TRBJ1-2, with 8 positions matching TRBD1. The CDR3 is 13 residues long. V shed 4 bases, J shed 7 bases, and the junction held 4 bases outside the gene matches. Looked up from germline, CDR1 is KGHDR and CDR2 is SFDVKD. The CDR3 DNA sequence: TGTGCCACCAGTGACGGACAGGGAGGTGGCTACACCTTC. It is translated as CATSDGQGGGYTF.

The chain is built from TRBV3-1 (or the pseudogene TRBV3-2) and TRBJ1-1; TRBD1 agrees at 10 bases. Germline V gene sequence: CDR1 LGHDT, CDR2 YNNKEL (reference sequence). The CDR3 runs 16 residues. V lost 3 bases to trimming and J lost 4 bases; unmatched junction nucleotides: 8. Written as DNA, the CDR3 is TGTGCCAGCAGCCAGCTGACAGGGGGCGGAATCACTGAAGCTTTCTTT. Its protein product is CASSQLTGGGITEAFF.

The V and J genes are TRBV6-5 and TRBJ2-2; 8 bases agree with TRBD2. The CDR3 is made up of 14 amino acids. The junction had 6 bases not matched to a gene; V was cut back by 7 bases and J by 5 bases. Germline V gene sequence: CDR1 MNHEY, CDR2 SVGAGI. The CDR3 DNA sequence: TGTGCCAGCACCGGGACTAGAGTGACCGGGGAGCTGTTTTTT. This encodes CASTGTRVTGELFF.

The chain recombines TRBV15 with TRBJ1-4, with TRBD1 matching over 11 bases. J gave up 8 bases and V 5 bases, and 10 bases lay outside the gene matches. The CDR3 length is 16 residues. Germline V lookup: CDR1 LNHNV, CDR2 YYDKDF (reference sequence). CDR3 region: CATSSMLRDRGEKLFF. The DNA of the CDR3 is TGTGCCACCAGCTCTATGCTCCGGGACAGGGGGGAAAAACTGTTTTTT. The full variable domain, in which reference TRBV15 and TRBJ1-4 provide the parts outside the CDR3, is DAMVIQNPRYQVTQFGKPVTLSCSQTLNHNVMYWYQQKSSQAPKLLFHYYDKDFNNEADTPDNFQSRRPNTSFCFLDIRSPGLGDTAMYLCATSSMLRDRGEKLFFGSGTQLSVL.

The chain carries TRBV11-2 and TRBJ1-3, with 8 bases lining up with TRBD1. J lost 5 bases, V lost 7 bases, and 13 bases had no gene match. The CDR3 runs to 16 residues. Germline V gene lookup returns CDR1 SGHAT and CDR2 FQNNGV. CDR3 residues: CASTLRGQAGRNTIYF. The CDR3 DNA follows: TGTGCCAGCACCCTTAGGGGACAGGCAGGAAGAAACACCATATATTTT.

This clone was picked up a small number of times. The chain recombines TRBV11-3 with TRBJ2-2, with D possibly matching TRBD1 (6 bases). CDR1 and CDR2 (germline): SGHNT, YENEEA. The germline V and J ends were trimmed by 5 bases and 6 bases, with 13 bases remaining between them. The CDR3 runs to 14 residues. The CDR3 nucleotides read TGTGCCAGCAGCCTACCACAGGGATCCGGGGAGCTGTTTTTT. Translated, it gives CASSLPQGSGELFF.

The rearrangement joins TRBV5-1 to TRBJ1-1; D might be TRBD1 (6 bases). The V end was cut by 1 base, the J end by 0 bases, with 13 bases between. This CDR3 comprises 16 residues. Per the germline V gene, CDR1 is SGHRS and CDR2 is YFSETQ. As DNA, the CDR3 is TGCGCCAGCAGCTTGTACGCAGGGACAATGAACACTGAAGCTTTCTTT. Protein sequence: CASSLYAGTMNTEAFF.

The chain uses TRBV30 and TRBJ1-1; 7 nucleotides line up with TRBD1. CDR3 length: 13 residues. Germline V gene lookup returns CDR1 GTSNPN and CDR2 SVGIG (reference sequence). The ends lost 1 base at V and 5 bases at J; junction bases unmatched: 4. The CDR3 DNA is TGTGCCTGGAGTGCCGCGGGACAGACTGAAGCTTTCTTT. As protein: CAWSAAGQTEAFF.

The V call is TRBV5-5, the J call TRBJ2-3; D unresolved. This CDR3 region has 13 residues. Per germline, CDR1 SGHKS and CDR2 YYEKEE (reference sequence). Trimming left V 1 base short and J 2 bases short, with 5 bases between. CDR3 region: CASSLQSTDTQYF. CDR3 nucleotides: TGTGCCAGCAGCTTGCAGTCCACAGATACGCAGTATTTT.

Many counts were recorded for this clone. The chain recombines TRBV10-1 with TRBJ2-7; unclear D gene. The germline gives CDR1 WNHNN, CDR2 SYGVQD (reference sequence). V was pared by 7 bases and J by 1 base, with 14 bases between. The CDR3 is made up of 14 amino acids. The CDR3 bases are TGCGCCAGCATTCCCGCAGGTAGATCCTACGAGCAGTACTTC. It is translated as CASIPAGRSYEQYF.

The rearrangement uses TRBV19 and TRBJ1-2; no definite D call. Trimming shortened V by 3 bases and J by 5 bases, and 7 bases separated the two germline ends. The CDR3 covers 12 residues. Per germline, CDR1 LNHDA and CDR2 SQIVND (reference sequence). As DNA, the CDR3 is TGTGCCAGTAGTATGCCAGTATATGGCTACACCTTC. It yields the protein CASSMPVYGYTF.

This chain uses TRBV10-3 with TRBJ1-6; D is possibly TRBD1 (5 bases). Deletions cut 0 bases from V and 10 bases from J, with 10 bases between. CDR1 and CDR2 (germline): ENHRY, SYGVKD. The CDR3 spans 14 residues. The CDR3 region has the DNA TGTGCCATCAGTGAGTCTGGATGGGGCTCACCCCTCCACTTT. Encoded protein: CAISESGWGSPLHF.